Listed below are T cell receptor beta chains from one sample, sequenced in a study of long-term antiretroviral therapy in people with HIV. Assay used: immunoSEQ multiplex PCR; TCRdb lists only in-frame clones, some missing. The table includes about 25,000 clones, 80% to 90% detected once. Sample: unsorted PBMCs, taken 1.2 years after starting antiretroviral therapy. Source of these receptors: a man in his fifties or sixties with HIV. Both conserved end residues are part of each CDR3. D genes are given only for firm matches. Size is omitted from some rows. Given values are once, few, many or a class for expanded clones.

J gene: TRBJ1-2; V gene: TRBV9; D gene: .; clone size: .; CDR3 DNA: TGTGCCAGCAGCGAGGGGCCGAGAGAGACTAACTATGGCTACACCTTC; CDR3 protein: CASSEGPRETNYGYTF
J gene: TRBJ2-5; V gene: TRBV7-6; D gene: TRBD2; clone size: .; CDR3 DNA: TGTGCCAGCAGCTTAGGACTAGCGGGGGCCCGGGCAGGGGCCCAGTACTTC; CDR3 protein: CASSLGLAGARAGAQYF
J gene: TRBJ2-7; V gene: TRBV7-8; D gene: TRBD2; clone size: once; CDR3 DNA: TGTGCCAGCAGCCTCGAGACTAGCGGGGGGTTCCACGAGCAGTACTTC; CDR3 protein: CASSLETSGGFHEQYF
J gene: TRBJ2-1; V gene: TRBV7-9; D gene: TRBD2; clone size: .; CDR3 DNA: TGTGCCAGCAGCCTTAGCGGGGGCCTCTACAATGAGCAGTTCTTC; CDR3 protein: CASSLSGGLYNEQFF
J gene: TRBJ1-6; V gene: TRBV30; D gene: .; clone size: .; CDR3 DNA: TGTGCCTGTCGGGGGGAATATAATTCACCCCTCCACTTT; CDR3 protein: CACRGEYNSPLHF
J gene: TRBJ2-3; V gene: TRBV5-6; D gene: TRBD2; clone size: .; CDR3 DNA: TGTGCCAGCAGCGGCGTAGCGGGGGGCTTCCGCACAGATACGCAGTATTTT; CDR3 protein: CASSGVAGGFRTDTQYF
J gene: TRBJ1-1; V gene: TRBV5-4; D gene: .; clone size: .; CDR3 DNA: TGTGCCAGCAGCTTTCCAGAGTCCACTGAAGCTTTCTTT; CDR3 protein: CASSFPESTEAFF
J gene: TRBJ1-1; V gene: TRBV7-3; D gene: .; clone size: once; CDR3 DNA: TGTGCCAGCAGCTTAGGCGGGGAGAACACTGAAGCTTTCTTT; CDR3 protein: CASSLGGENTEAFF
J gene: TRBJ2-2; V gene: TRBV27; D gene: .; clone size: .; CDR3 DNA: TGTGCCAGCAGTTTGTCGGGGTTGAGTACCGGGGAGCTGTTTTTT; CDR3 protein: CASSLSGLSTGELFF
J gene: TRBJ2-1; V gene: TRBV27; D gene: .; clone size: .; CDR3 DNA: TGTGCCAGCAGTTACGGCGGGAACTACAATGAGCAGTTCTTC; CDR3 protein: CASSYGGNYNEQFF
J gene: TRBJ1-1; V gene: TRBV30; D gene: .; clone size: .; CDR3 DNA: TGTGCCTGCCGGGGGGGACGGACTGAAGCTTTCTTT; CDR3 protein: CACRGGRTEAFF
J gene: TRBJ2-5; V gene: TRBV27; D gene: TRBD1; clone size: .; CDR3 DNA: TGTGCCAGCAGTTTATCGGGACAGCTCCAAGAGACCCAGTACTTC; CDR3 protein: CASSLSGQLQETQYF
J gene: TRBJ1-2; V gene: TRBV4-3; D gene: TRBD1; clone size: .; CDR3 DNA: TGCGCCAGCAGCCAAGGGGTACAGGGGGCTGTCTATGGCTACACCTTC; CDR3 protein: CASSQGVQGAVYGYTF
J gene: TRBJ2-1; V gene: TRBV19; D gene: .; clone size: .; CDR3 DNA: TGTGCCAGTAGTATAGTCGGAATCGGCTCGGGGTCTCACAATGAGCAGTTCTTC; CDR3 protein: CASSIVGIGSGSHNEQFF
J gene: TRBJ1-6; V gene: TRBV28; D gene: .; clone size: few; CDR3 DNA: TGTGCCAGCAGTTCGAGTCTAGGGAATAATTCACCCCTCCACTTT; CDR3 protein: CASSSSLGNNSPLHF
J gene: TRBJ1-1; V gene: TRBV6-5; D gene: .; clone size: .; CDR3 DNA: TGTGCCAGCAGTCTCCTTGGGGCCACTGAAGCTTTCTTT; CDR3 protein: CASSLLGATEAFF
J gene: TRBJ1-5; V gene: TRBV5-5; D gene: TRBD1; clone size: few; CDR3 DNA: TGTGCCAGCAGCGTTACAGGGGTTCAGCCCCAGCATTTT; CDR3 protein: CASSVTGVQPQHF
J gene: TRBJ2-1; V gene: TRBV2; D gene: .; clone size: .; CDR3 DNA: TGTGCCAGCACGGAAGCGAGCAATGAGCAGTTCTTC; CDR3 protein: CASTEASNEQFF
J gene: TRBJ1-1; V gene: TRBV6-1; D gene: TRBD1; clone size: once; CDR3 DNA: TGTGCCAGCAGTGAAAGACAGGGGGCGCGGGACACTGAAGCTTTCTTT; CDR3 protein: CASSERQGARDTEAFF
J gene: TRBJ1-2; V gene: TRBV6-6; D gene: TRBD1; clone size: .; CDR3 DNA: TGTGCCAGCAGTTCCCTTAACAGGGGGCATACCTATGGCTACACCTTC; CDR3 protein: CASSSLNRGHTYGYTF
J gene: TRBJ1-1; V gene: TRBV28; D gene: TRBD1; clone size: .; CDR3 DNA: TGTGCCAGCAGTTTACCTCGGGACAGGGTAACTGAAGCTTTCTTT; CDR3 protein: CASSLPRDRVTEAFF
J gene: TRBJ2-1; V gene: TRBV4-3; D gene: .; clone size: .; CDR3 DNA: TGCGCCAGCAGCAAAGGGACCGGGACTGATCTGAATGAGCAGTTCTTC; CDR3 protein: CASSKGTGTDLNEQFF
J gene: TRBJ1-1; V gene: TRBV7-8; D gene: .; clone size: .; CDR3 DNA: TGTGCCAGCAGCTTAGGACGAGGGGCTTTCTTT; CDR3 protein: CASSLGRGAFF
J gene: TRBJ1-2; V gene: TRBV10-3; D gene: .; clone size: once; CDR3 DNA: TGTGCCATCAGTGAGTCTGACAGAGGGAACTATGGCTACACCTTC; CDR3 protein: CAISESDRGNYGYTF
J gene: TRBJ1-1; V gene: TRBV7-9; D gene: .; clone size: .; CDR3 DNA: TGTGCCAGCAGCCTTAGTGGCGATCTGAACACTGAAGCTTTCTTT; CDR3 protein: CASSLSGDLNTEAFF
J gene: TRBJ1-1; V gene: TRBV30; D gene: .; clone size: .; CDR3 DNA: TGTGCCTGGAGTGTAAGAGACACTGAAGCTTTCTTT; CDR3 protein: CAWSVRDTEAFF
J gene: TRBJ1-4; V gene: TRBV18; D gene: .; clone size: .; CDR3 DNA: TGTGCCAGCTCACAGCAGGGAGAACTGTTTTTT; CDR3 protein: CASSQQGELFF
J gene: TRBJ2-1; V gene: TRBV5-1; D gene: .; clone size: few; CDR3 DNA: TGCGCCAGCAGCGGGGGACTGAATGAGCAGTTCTTC; CDR3 protein: CASSGGLNEQFF
J gene: TRBJ2-3; V gene: TRBV4-1; D gene: .; clone size: .; CDR3 DNA: TGCGCCAGCACCCCTCGAGAGGGGTCCACAGATACGCAGTATTTT; CDR3 protein: CASTPREGSTDTQYF
J gene: TRBJ2-3; V gene: TRBV7-2; D gene: TRBD2; clone size: .; CDR3 DNA: TGTGCCAGCAGCCTACGCGTATCGCGGGGGGGCCTTAATACGCAGTATTTT; CDR3 protein: CASSLRVSRGGLNTQYF
J gene: TRBJ1-3; V gene: TRBV4-3; D gene: .; clone size: .; CDR3 DNA: TGCGCCAGCAGCCAAGAATACAGCTCTGGAAACACCATATATTTT; CDR3 protein: CASSQEYSSGNTIYF
J gene: TRBJ2-2; V gene: TRBV9; D gene: .; clone size: .; CDR3 DNA: TGTGCCAGCAGCGTGGTATCAGGGCCCGTGACCGGGGAGCTGTTTTTT; CDR3 protein: CASSVVSGPVTGELFF
J gene: TRBJ1-5; V gene: TRBV4-3; D gene: .; clone size: .; CDR3 DNA: TGCGCCAGCAGCCAAGAAAATGTGGGCAATCAGCCCCAGCATTTT; CDR3 protein: CASSQENVGNQPQHF
J gene: TRBJ1-1; V gene: TRBV2; D gene: .; clone size: .; CDR3 DNA: TGTGCCAGCACCAGACAGGACTCTGAAGCTTTCTTT; CDR3 protein: CASTRQDSEAFF
J gene: TRBJ2-5; V gene: TRBV6-6; D gene: TRBD2; clone size: .; CDR3 DNA: TGTGCCAGCAGCCCCGCTAGCGGGGGGCCTCAAGGGACCCAGTACTTC; CDR3 protein: CASSPASGGPQGTQYF
J gene: TRBJ2-2; V gene: TRBV2; D gene: .; clone size: .; CDR3 DNA: TGTGCCAGCAGTGGGGTGGTAAAATCCGGGGAGCTGTTTTTT; CDR3 protein: CASSGVVKSGELFF
J gene: TRBJ1-4; V gene: TRBV6-5; D gene: .; clone size: .; CDR3 DNA: TGTGCCAGCAGTATCTCAGGGAATAATGAAAAACTGTTTTTT; CDR3 protein: CASSISGNNEKLFF
J gene: TRBJ2-7; V gene: TRBV5-1; D gene: .; clone size: few; CDR3 DNA: TGCGCCAGCAGCTACTCCTACGAGCAGTACTTC; CDR3 protein: CASSYSYEQYF
J gene: TRBJ1-1; V gene: TRBV9; D gene: .; clone size: .; CDR3 DNA: TGTGCCAGCAGCTCCGGGGCGAACACTGAAGCTTTCTTT; CDR3 protein: CASSSGANTEAFF
J gene: TRBJ2-7; V gene: TRBV6-5; D gene: TRBD2; clone size: .; CDR3 DNA: TGTGCCAGCAGGGGGGGAGAGGGAGGGGAGCAGTACTTC; CDR3 protein: CASRGGEGGEQYF
J gene: TRBJ2-1; V gene: TRBV13; D gene: TRBD1; clone size: .; CDR3 DNA: TGTGCCAGCAGCTTAACCGGGACAGGTAACAATGAGCAGTTCTTC; CDR3 protein: CASSLTGTGNNEQFF
J gene: TRBJ1-1; V gene: TRBV2; D gene: .; clone size: .; CDR3 DNA: TGTGCCAGCAACGCGAACACTGAAGCTTTCTTT; CDR3 protein: CASNANTEAFF
J gene: TRBJ2-1; V gene: TRBV7-9; D gene: TRBD2; clone size: .; CDR3 DNA: TGTGCCAGCAGCTTCGGACTAGGAAGAAACAATGAGCAGTTCTTC; CDR3 protein: CASSFGLGRNNEQFF
J gene: TRBJ1-2; V gene: TRBV7-8; D gene: .; clone size: .; CDR3 DNA: TGTGCCAGCACCTTAGATTCCCAAAGGGGGGGTGGCTACACCTTC; CDR3 protein: CASTLDSQRGGGYTF
J gene: TRBJ1-4; V gene: TRBV5-6; D gene: TRBD1; clone size: .; CDR3 DNA: TGTGCCAGCAGCCGGACAGGGGTCGGTCTGGGCGAAAAACTGTTTTTT; CDR3 protein: CASSRTGVGLGEKLFF
J gene: TRBJ1-5; V gene: TRBV28; D gene: .; clone size: .; CDR3 DNA: TGTGCCAGCTGTCCGGGGCAGGGTGGCCAGCCCCAGCATTTT; CDR3 protein: CASCPGQGGQPQHF
J gene: TRBJ2-3; V gene: TRBV7-2; D gene: TRBD2; clone size: .; CDR3 DNA: TGTGCCAGCAGCCAGTATGCGGGGGGGATAGATACGCAGTATTTT; CDR3 protein: CASSQYAGGIDTQYF
J gene: TRBJ1-1; V gene: TRBV4-1; D gene: .; clone size: .; CDR3 DNA: TGCGCCAGCAGCCAAGAGAGTCGCCCGGCAGAAACTGAAGCTTTCTTT; CDR3 protein: CASSQESRPAETEAFF
J gene: TRBJ2-1; V gene: TRBV7-9; D gene: .; clone size: .; CDR3 DNA: TGTGCCAGCAGCTTTTACCGCGGGACAGACCTTTCCTATCATGAGCAGTTCTTC; CDR3 protein: CASSFYRGTDLSYHEQFF
J gene: TRBJ1-1; V gene: TRBV11-2; D gene: .; clone size: .; CDR3 DNA: TGTGCCAGCAGCCTGACAGGTGACACTGAAGCTTTCTTT; CDR3 protein: CASSLTGDTEAFF
J gene: TRBJ1-4; V gene: TRBV28; D gene: .; clone size: .; CDR3 DNA: TGTGCCAGCAGCGGGGGCGGGAAACTGTTTTTT; CDR3 protein: CASSGGGKLFF
J gene: TRBJ2-2; V gene: TRBV6-1; D gene: .; clone size: few; CDR3 DNA: TGTGCCAGCAGTGAAGCAGTCGTCGCGGGAACCGGGGAGCTGTTTTTT; CDR3 protein: CASSEAVVAGTGELFF